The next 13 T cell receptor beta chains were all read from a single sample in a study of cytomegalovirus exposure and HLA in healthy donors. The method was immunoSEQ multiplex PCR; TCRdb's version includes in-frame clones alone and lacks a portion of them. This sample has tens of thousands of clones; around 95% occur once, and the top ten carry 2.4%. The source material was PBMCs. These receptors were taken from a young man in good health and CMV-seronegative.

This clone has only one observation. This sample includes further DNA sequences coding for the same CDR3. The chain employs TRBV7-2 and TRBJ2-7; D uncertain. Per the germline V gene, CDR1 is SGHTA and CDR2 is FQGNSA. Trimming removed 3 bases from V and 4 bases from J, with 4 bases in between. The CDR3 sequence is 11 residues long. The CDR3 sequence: CASSFSYEQYF. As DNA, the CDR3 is TGTGCCAGCAGCTTTAGTTACGAGCAGTACTTC.

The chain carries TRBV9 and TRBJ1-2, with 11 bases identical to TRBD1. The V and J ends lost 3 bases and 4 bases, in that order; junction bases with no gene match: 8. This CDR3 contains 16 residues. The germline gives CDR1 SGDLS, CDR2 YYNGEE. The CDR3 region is CASSARGGQGAYGYTF. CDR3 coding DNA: TGTGCCAGCAGCGCAAGAGGTGGACAGGGGGCCTATGGCTACACCTTC.

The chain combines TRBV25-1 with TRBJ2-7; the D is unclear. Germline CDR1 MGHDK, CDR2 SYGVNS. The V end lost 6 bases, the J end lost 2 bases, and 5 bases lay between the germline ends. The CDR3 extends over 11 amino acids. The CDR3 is CASRSTYEQYF. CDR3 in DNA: TGTGCCAGCAGGTCCACCTACGAGCAGTACTTC.

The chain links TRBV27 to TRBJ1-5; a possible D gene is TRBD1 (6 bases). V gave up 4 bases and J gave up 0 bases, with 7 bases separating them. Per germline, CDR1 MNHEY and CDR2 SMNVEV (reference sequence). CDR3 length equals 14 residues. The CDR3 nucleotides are TGTGCCAGCAGTTCCAGGGGTAGCAATCAGCCCCAGCATTTT. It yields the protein CASSSRGSNQPQHF.

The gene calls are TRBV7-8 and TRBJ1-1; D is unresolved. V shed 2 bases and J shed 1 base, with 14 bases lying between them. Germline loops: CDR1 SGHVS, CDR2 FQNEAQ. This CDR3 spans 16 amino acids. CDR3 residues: CASSLFSTHTNTEAFF. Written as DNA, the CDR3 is TGTGCCAGCAGCTTATTTTCGACTCATACGAACACTGAAGCTTTCTTT.

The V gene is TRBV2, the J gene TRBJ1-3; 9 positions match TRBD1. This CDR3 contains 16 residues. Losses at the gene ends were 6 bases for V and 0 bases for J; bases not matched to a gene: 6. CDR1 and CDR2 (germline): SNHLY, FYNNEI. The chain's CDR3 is CASSGQTGGSGNTIYF. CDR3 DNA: TGTGCCAGCAGCGGGCAGACAGGGGGCTCTGGAAACACCATATATTTT.

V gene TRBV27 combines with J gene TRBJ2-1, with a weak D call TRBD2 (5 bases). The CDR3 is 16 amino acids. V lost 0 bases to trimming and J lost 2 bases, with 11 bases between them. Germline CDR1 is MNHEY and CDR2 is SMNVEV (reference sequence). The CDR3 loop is CASSLSSGLTYNEQFF. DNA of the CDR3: TGTGCCAGCAGTTTATCGTCGGGGTTGACCTACAATGAGCAGTTCTTC.

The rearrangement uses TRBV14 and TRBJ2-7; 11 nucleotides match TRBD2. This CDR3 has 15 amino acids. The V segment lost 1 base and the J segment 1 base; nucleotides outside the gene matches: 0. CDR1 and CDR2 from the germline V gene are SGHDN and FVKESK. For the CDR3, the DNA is TGTGCCAGCAGCCAAGTAGCGGGAGGGTCCTACGAGCAGTACTTC. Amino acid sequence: CASSQVAGGSYEQYF.

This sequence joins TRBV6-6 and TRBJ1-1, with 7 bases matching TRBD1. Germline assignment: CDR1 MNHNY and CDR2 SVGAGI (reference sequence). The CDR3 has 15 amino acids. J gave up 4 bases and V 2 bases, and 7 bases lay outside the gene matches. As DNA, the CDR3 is TGTGCCAGCAGTTACCGACAGGGAGGCAGCACTGAAGCTTTCTTT. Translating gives CASSYRQGGSTEAFF.

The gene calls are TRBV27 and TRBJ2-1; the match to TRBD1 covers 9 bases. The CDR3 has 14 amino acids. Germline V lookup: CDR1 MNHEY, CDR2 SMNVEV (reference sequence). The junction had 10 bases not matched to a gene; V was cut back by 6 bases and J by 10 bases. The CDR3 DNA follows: TGTGCCAGCAGCCCCTACGACAGGGGGAACGAGCAGTTCTTC. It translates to CASSPYDRGNEQFF.

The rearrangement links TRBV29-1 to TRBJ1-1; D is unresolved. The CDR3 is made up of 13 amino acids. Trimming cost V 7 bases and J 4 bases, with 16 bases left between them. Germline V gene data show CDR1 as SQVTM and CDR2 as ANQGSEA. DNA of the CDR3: TGCAGCGGATTCTCGGGGTTCGTCACTGAAGCTTTCTTT. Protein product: CSGFSGFVTEAFF.

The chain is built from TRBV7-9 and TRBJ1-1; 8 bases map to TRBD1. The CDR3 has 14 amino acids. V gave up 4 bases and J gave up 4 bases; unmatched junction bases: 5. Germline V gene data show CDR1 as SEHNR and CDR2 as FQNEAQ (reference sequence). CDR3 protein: CASSSDRGSTEAFF. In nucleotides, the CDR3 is TGTGCCAGCAGCTCCGACAGGGGATCCACTGAAGCTTTCTTT.

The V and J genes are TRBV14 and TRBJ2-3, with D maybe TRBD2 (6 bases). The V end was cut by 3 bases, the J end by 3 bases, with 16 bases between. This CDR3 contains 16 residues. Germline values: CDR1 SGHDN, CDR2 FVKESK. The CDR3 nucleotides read TGTGCCAGCAGCCAGAGTGGAGGGGCCGGGACAGATACGCAGTATTTT. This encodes CASSQSGGAGTDTQYF. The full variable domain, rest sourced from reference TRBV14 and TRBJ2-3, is EAGVTQFPSHSVIEKGQTVTLRCDPISGHDNLYWYRRVMGKEIKFLLHFVKESKQDESGMPNNRFLAERTGGTYSTLKVQPAELEDSGVYFCASSQSGGAGTDTQYFGPGTRLTVL.